Listed here is a single TCR beta chain. This sample includes further DNA sequences coding for the same CDR3. Treatment of the sample: randomized to nivolumab then ipilimumab (arm A) or the reverse (arm B). No patient had prior DNA-damaging chemotherapy. Sorted cells were live CD3+CD8+, lacking CD19 and CD56, from PBMCs. V shed 3 bases, J shed 3 bases, and the junction held 8 bases outside the gene matches. CDR1 is PRHDT, CDR2 FYEKMQ, per germline (reference sequence). This CDR3 has 16 residues. This entry comes from a study of sequential checkpoint blockade in melanoma. At the level of the study: Arm A got nivolumab then ipilimumab; arm B the reverse, 1:1. Maintenance nivolumab came after either treatment sequence.

Method: immunoSEQ multiplex PCR; TCRdb's copy keeps in-frame clones and lacks some. The repertoire holds fewer than 40,000 clones, with 88% as singletons. The starting material was CD8+ T cells sorted from blood (inferred from file names), obtained from a patient given nivolumab and ipilimumab in sequence. This rearrangement joins TRBV13 to TRBJ2-3, with TRBD2 matching over 8 bases. This receptor was taken from a human donor with melanoma. The CDR3 reads CASSFLREDSTDTQYF. CDR3 DNA: TGTGCCAGCAGCTTTCTGCGGGAGGACAGTACAGATACGCAGTATTTT.